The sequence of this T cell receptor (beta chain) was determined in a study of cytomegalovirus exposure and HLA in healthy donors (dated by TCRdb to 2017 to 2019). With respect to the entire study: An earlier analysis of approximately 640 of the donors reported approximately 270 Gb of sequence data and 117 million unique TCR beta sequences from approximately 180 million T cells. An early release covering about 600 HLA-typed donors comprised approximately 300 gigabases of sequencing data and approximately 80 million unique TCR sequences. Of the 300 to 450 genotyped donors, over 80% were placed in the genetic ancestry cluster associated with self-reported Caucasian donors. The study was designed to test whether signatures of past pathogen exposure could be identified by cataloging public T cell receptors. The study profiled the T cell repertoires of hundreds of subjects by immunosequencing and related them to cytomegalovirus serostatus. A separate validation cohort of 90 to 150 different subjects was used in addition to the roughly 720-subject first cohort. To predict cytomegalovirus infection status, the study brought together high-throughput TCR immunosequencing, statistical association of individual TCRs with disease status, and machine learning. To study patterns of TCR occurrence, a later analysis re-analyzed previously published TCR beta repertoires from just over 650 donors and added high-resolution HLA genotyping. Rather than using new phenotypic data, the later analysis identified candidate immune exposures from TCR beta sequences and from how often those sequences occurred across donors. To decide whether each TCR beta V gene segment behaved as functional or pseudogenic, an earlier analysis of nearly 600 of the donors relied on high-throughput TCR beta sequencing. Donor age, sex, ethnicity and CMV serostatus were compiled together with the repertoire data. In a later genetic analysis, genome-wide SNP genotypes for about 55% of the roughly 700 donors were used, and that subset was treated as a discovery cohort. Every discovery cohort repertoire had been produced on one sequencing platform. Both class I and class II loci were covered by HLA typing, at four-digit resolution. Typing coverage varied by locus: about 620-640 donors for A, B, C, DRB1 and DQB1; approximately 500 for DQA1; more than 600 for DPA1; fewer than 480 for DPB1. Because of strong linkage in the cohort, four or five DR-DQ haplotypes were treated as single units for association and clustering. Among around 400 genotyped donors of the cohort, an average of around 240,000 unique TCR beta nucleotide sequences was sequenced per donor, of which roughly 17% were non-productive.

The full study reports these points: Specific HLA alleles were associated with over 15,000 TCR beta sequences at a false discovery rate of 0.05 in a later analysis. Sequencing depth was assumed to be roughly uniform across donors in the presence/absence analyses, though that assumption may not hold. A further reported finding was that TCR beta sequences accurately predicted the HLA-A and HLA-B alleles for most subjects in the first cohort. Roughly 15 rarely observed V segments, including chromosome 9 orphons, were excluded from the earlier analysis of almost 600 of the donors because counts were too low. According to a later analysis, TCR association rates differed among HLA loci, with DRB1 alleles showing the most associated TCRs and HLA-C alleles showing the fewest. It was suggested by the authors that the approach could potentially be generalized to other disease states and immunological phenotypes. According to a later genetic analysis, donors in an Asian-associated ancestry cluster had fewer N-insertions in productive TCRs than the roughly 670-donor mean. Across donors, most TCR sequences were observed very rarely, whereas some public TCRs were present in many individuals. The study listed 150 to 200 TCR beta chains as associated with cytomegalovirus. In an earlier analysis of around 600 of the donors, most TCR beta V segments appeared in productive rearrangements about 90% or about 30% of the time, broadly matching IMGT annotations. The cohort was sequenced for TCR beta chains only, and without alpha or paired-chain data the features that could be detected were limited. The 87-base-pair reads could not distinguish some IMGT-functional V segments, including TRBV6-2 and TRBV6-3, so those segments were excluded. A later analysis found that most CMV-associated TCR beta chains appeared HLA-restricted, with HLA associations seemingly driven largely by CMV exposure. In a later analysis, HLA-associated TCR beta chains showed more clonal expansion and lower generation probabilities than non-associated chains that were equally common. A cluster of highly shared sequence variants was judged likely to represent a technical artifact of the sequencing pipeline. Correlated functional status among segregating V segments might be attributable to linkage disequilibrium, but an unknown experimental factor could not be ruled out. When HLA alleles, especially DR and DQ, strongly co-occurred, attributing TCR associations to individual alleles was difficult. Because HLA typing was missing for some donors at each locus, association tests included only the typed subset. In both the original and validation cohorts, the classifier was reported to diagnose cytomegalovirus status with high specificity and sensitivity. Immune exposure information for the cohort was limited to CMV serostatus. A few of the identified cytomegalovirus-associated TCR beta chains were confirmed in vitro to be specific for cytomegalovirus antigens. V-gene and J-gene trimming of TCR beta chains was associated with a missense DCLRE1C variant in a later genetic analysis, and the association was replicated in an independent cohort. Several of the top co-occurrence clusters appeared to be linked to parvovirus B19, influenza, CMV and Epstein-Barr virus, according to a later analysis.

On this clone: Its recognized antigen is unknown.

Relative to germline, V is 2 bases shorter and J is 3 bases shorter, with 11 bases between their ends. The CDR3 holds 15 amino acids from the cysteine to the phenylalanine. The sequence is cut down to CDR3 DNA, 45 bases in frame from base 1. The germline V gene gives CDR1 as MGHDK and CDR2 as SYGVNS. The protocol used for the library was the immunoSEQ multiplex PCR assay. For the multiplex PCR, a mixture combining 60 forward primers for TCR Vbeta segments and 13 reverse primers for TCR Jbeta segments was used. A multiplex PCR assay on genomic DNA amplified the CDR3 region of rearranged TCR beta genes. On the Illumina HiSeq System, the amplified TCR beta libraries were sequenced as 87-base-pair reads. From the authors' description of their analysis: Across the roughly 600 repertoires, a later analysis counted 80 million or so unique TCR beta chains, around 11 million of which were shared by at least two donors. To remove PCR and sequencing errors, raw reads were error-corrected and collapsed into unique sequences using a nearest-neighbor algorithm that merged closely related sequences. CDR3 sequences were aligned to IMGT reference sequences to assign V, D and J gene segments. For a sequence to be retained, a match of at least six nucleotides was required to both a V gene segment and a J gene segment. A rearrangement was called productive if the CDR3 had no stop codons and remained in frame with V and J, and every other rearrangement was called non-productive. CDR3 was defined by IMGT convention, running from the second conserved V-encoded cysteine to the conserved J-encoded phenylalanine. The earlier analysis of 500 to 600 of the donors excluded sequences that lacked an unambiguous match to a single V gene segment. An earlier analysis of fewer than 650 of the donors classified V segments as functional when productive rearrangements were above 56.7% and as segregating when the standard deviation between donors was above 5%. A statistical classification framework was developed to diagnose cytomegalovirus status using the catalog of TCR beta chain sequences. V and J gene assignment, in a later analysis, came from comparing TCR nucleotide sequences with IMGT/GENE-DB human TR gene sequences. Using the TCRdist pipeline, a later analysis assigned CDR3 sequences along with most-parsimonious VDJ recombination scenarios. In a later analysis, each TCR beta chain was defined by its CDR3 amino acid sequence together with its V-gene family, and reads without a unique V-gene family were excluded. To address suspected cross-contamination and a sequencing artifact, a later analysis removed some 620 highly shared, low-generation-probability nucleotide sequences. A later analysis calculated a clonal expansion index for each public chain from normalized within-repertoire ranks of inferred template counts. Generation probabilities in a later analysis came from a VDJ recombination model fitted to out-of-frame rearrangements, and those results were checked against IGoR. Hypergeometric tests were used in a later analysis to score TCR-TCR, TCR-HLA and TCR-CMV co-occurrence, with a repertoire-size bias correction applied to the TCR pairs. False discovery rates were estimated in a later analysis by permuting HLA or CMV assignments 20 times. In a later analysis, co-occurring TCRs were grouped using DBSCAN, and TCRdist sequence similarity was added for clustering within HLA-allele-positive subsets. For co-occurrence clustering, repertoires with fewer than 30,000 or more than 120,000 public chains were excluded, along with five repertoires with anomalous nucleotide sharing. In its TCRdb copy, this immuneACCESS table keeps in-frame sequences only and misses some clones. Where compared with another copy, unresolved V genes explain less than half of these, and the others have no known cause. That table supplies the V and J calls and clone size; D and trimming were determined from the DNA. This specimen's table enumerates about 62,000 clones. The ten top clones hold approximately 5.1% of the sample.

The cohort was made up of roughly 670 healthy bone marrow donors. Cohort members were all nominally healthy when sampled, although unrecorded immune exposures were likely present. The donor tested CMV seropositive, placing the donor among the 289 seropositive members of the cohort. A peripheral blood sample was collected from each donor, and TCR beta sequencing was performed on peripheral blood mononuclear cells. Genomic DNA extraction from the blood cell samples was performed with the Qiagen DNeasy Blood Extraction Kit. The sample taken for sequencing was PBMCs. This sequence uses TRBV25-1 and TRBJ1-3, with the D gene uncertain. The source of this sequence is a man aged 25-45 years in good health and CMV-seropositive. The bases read TGTGCCAGCAGTGAAGGACGGGGATTTGGAAACACCATATATTTT. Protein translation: CASSEGRGFGNTIYF.